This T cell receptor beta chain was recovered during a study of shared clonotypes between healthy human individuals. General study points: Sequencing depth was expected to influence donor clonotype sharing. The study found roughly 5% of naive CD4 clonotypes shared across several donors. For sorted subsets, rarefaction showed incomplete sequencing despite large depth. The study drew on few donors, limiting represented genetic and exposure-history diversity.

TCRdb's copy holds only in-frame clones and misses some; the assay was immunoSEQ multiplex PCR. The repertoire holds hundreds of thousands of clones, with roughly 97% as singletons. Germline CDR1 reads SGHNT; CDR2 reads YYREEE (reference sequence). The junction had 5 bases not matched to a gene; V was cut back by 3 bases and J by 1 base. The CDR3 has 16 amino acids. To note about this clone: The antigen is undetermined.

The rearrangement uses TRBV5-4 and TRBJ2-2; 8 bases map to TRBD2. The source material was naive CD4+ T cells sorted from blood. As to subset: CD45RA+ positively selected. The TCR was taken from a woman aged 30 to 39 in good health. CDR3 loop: CASSSRGRMNTGELFF. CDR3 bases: TGTGCCAGCAGCTCACGCGGGAGGATGAACACCGGGGAGCTGTTTTTT.